What follows is one T cell receptor beta chain and its context. The antigen remains unidentified. Germline CDR1 LNHDA, CDR2 SQIVND (reference sequence). The CDR3 sequence is 19 residues long. V was cut by 3 bases and J by 7 bases, with 31 bases left in between. The data derive from a study of identical twins. Study findings and constraints: Within cord blood, abundant beta clonotypes carried fewer insertions, but memory repertoires showed no such trend. Sequences that were out-of-frame, alpha and twin-shared displayed an excess of low generation probability.

TCRdb fed the 5' RACE reads into MiXCR, producing one record per CDR3 protein. The sample has 450,000 to 600,000 distinct CDR3 sequences, about a fifth seen once. The donor group consisted entirely of healthy Caucasians. The same data also went into a second study, on yellow fever vaccine responses in identical twins.

This clonotype was obtained from a woman aged 18 to 35 in good health. The material sequenced was CD4+ T cells sorted from blood. The V gene is TRBV19, the J gene TRBJ2-7; the D gene is possibly TRBD2 (5 bases). CDR3: CASSMGSSVGQRRNGEQYF. In DNA form, the CDR3 reads TGTGCCAGTAGTATGGGTTCATCGGTCGGCCAGCGGCGGAATGGAGAGCAGTACTTC.